This T cell receptor beta chain was identified during a study of OX40 agonist ivuxolimab in advanced cancers. Turning to the study itself: Prior anti-PD-1, anti-PD-L1 or anti-CTLA-4 therapy was allowed; 40% to 50% had some.

The V gene lost 1 base and the J gene lost 0 bases, with 10 bases spanning the gap. This CDR3 is built from 16 residues. The germline V gene encodes CDR1 LNHDA and CDR2 SQIVND (reference sequence). Autoimmune disease history or systemic immunosuppression meant exclusion. Libraries were prepared by immunoSEQ multiplex PCR; TCRdb keeps only in-frame clonotypes and omits some of them. The sample comprises about 79,000 clones, more than 80% of which are singletons, and about 0.51% rests with the top ten. Study observations and caveats: Among the lowest peripheral clonal expansion occurred in 0.1-3.0 mg/kg partial responders. The expanded peripheral T cells' antigen specificity was not determined.

This clone was counted a few times. Its antigen is not known. This sequence was found in an adult with an advanced solid tumor such as melanoma, head and neck, liver or kidney cancer. The chain links TRBV19 to TRBJ1-5; D is undetermined. The sample was CD4+ or CD8+ T cells sorted from blood, taken in a trial of the OX40 agonist ivuxolimab. The CDR3 spells CASSIVGELSNQPQHF. Written as DNA, the CDR3 is TGTGCCAGTAGTATAGTAGGAGAACTTAGCAATCAGCCCCAGCATTTT. Looking up the rest from reference TRBV19 and TRBJ1-5 gives the full variable domain: DGGITQSPKYLFRKEGQNVTLSCEQNLNHDAMYWYRQDPGQGLRLIYYSQIVNDFQKGDIAEGYSVSREKKESFPLTVTSAQKNPTAFYLCASSIVGELSNQPQHFGDGTRLSIL.